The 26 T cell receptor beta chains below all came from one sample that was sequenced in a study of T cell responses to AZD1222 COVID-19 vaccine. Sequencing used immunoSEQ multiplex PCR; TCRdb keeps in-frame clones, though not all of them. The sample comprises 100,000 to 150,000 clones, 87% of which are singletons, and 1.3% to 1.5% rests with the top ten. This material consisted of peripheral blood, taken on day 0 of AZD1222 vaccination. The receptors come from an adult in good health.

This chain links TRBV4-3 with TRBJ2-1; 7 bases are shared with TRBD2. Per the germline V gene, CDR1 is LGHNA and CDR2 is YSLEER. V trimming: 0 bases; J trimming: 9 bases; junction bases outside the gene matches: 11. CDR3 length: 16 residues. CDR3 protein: CASSQEGTKAVLEQFF. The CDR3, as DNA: TGCGCCAGCAGCCAAGAAGGGACTAAGGCGGTGCTTGAGCAGTTCTTC.

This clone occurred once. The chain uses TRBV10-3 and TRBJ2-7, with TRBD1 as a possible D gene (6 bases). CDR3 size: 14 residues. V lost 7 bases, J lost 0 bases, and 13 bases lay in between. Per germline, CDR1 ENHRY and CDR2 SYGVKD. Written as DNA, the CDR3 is TGTGCCATCAAACCGACAGGTAACTCCTACGAGCAGTACTTC. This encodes CAIKPTGNSYEQYF.

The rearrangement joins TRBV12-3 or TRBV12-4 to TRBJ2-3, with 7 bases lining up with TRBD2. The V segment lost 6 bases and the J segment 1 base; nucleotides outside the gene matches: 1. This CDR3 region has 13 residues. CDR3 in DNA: TGTGCCAGCAGAACTAGCGGCACAGATACGCAGTATTTT. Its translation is CASRTSGTDTQYF.

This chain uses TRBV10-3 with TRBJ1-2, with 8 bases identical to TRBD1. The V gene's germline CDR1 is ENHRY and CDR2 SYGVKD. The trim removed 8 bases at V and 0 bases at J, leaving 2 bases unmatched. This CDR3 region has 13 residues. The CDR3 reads CAIGQGANYGYTF. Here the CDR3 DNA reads TGTGCCATCGGACAGGGTGCTAACTATGGCTACACCTTC.

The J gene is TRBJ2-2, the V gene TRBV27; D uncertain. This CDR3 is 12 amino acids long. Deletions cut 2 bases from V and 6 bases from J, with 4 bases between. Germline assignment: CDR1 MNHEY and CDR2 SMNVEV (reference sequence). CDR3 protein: CASSLVAGELFF. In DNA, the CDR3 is TGTGCCAGCAGTTTAGTAGCCGGGGAGCTGTTTTTT.

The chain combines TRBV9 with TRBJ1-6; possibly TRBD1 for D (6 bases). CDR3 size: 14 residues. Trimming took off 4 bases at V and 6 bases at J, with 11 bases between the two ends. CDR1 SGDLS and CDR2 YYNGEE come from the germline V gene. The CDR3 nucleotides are TGTGCCAGCAGCATTAGGACAGCTAATTCACCCCTCCACTTT. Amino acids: CASSIRTANSPLHF. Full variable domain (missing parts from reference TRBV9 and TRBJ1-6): DSGVTQTPKHLITATGQRVTLRCSPRSGDLSVYWYQQSLDQGLQFLIQYYNGEERAKGNILERFSAQQFPDLHSELNLSSLELGDSALYFCASSIRTANSPLHFGNGTRLTVT.

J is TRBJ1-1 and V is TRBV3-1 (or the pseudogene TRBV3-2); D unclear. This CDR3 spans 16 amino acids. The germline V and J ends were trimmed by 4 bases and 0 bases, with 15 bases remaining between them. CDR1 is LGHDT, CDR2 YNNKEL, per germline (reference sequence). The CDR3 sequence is CASSPRSRIVNTEAFF. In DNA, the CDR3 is TGTGCCAGCAGCCCCCGATCGCGAATCGTGAACACTGAAGCTTTCTTT.

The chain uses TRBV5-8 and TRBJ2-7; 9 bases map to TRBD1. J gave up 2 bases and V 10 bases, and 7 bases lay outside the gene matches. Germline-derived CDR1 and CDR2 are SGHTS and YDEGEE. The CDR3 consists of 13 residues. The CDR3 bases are TGTGCCGGGCGAAGGACAGGGGCCTACGAGCAGTACTTC. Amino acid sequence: CAGRRTGAYEQYF.

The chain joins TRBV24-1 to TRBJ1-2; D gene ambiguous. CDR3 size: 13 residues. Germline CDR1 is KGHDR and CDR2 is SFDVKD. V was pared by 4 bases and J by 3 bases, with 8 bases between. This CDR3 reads CATSDSLYYGYTF. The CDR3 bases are TGTGCCACCAGTGACTCCCTGTACTATGGCTACACCTTC.

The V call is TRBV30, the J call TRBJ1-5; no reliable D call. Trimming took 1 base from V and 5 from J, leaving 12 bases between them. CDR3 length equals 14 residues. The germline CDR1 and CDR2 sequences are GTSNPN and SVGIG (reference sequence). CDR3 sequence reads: CAWSDAAWDQPQHF. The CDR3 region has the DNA TGTGCCTGGAGTGATGCCGCCTGGGATCAGCCCCAGCATTTT.

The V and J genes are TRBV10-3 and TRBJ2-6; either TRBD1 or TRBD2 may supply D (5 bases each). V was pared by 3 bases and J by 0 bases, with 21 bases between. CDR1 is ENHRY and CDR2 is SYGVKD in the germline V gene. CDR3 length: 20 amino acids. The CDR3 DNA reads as TGTGCCATCAGTGAAAGGTGGTCGGGGACCGCAAGCTCTGGGGCCAACGTCCTGACTTTC. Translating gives CAISERWSGTASSGANVLTF.

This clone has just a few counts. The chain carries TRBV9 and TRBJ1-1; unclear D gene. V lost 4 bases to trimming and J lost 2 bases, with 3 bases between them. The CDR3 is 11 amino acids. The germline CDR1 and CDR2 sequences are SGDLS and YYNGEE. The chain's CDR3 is CASSSNTEAFF. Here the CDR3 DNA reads TGTGCCAGCAGCTCCAACACTGAAGCTTTCTTT.

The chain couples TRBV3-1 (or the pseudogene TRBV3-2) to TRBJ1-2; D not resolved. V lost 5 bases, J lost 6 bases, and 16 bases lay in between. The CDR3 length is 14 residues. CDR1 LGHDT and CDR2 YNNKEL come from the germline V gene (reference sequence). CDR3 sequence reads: CASSLTASSDGYTF. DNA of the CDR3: TGTGCCAGCAGCTTAACGGCCTCTTCGGATGGCTACACCTTC.

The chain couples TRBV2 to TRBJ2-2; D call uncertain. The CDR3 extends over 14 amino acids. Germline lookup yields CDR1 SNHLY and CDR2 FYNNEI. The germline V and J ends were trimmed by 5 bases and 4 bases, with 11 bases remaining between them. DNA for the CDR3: TGTGCCAGCAGTCTAACAGCTTCCACCGGGGAGCTGTTTTTT. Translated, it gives CASSLTASTGELFF.

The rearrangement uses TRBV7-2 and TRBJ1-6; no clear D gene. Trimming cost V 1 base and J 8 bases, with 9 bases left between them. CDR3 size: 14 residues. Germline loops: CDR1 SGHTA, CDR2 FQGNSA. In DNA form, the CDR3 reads TGTGCCAGCAGCTTAGTAGGCAGTGATTCACCCCTCCACTTT. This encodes CASSLVGSDSPLHF.

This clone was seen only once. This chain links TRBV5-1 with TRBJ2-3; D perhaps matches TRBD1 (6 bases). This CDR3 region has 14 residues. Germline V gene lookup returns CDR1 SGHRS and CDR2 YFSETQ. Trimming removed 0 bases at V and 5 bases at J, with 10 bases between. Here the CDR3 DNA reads TGCGCCAGCAGCTTGGAGGGGGTGGAAGATACGCAGTATTTT. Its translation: CASSLEGVEDTQYF.

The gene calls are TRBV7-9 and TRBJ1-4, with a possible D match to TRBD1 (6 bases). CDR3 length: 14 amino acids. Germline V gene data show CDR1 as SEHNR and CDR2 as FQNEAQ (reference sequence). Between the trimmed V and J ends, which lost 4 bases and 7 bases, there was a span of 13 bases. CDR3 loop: CASSSRQASEKLFF. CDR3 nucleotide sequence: TGTGCCAGCAGCTCCCGACAGGCTAGTGAAAAACTGTTTTTT.

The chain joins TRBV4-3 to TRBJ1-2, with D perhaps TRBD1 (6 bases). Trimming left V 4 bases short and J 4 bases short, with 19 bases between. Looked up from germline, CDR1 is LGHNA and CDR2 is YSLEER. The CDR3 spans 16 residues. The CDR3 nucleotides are TGCGCCAGCAGCCCTTCATCACAGGGAAGAGGCTATGGCTACACCTTC. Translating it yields CASSPSSQGRGYGYTF.

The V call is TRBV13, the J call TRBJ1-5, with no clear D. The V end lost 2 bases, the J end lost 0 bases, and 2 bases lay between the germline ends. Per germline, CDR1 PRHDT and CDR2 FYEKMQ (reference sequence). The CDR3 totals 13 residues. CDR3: CASSLNSNQPQHF. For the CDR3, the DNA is TGTGCCAGCAGCTTAAATAGCAATCAGCCCCAGCATTTT. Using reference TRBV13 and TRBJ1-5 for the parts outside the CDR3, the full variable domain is AAGVIQSPRHLIKEKRETATLKCYPIPRHDTVYWYQQGPGQDPQFLISFYEKMQSDKGSIPDRFSAQQFSDYHSELNMSSLELGDSALYFCASSLNSNQPQHFGDGTRLSIL.

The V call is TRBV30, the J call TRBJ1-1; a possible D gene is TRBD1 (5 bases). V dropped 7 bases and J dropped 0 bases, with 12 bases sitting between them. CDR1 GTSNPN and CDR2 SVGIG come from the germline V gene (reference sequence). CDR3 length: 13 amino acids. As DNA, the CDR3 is TGTGCCTCCGCGACAGTAATGAACACTGAAGCTTTCTTT. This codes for CASATVMNTEAFF.

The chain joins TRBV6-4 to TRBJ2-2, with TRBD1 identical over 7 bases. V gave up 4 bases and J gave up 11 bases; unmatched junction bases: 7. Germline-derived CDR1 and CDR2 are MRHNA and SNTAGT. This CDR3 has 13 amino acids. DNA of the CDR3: TGTGCCAGCAGTGGACAGGGTGGCGGCGAGCTGTTTTTT. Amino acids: CASSGQGGGELFF.

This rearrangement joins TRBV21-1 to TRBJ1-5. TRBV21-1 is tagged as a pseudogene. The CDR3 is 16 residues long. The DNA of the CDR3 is TGTGCCAGCAGCAAAGCGATTGGAGCCTCCAATCAGCCCCAGCATTTT. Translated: CASSKAIGASNQPQHF.

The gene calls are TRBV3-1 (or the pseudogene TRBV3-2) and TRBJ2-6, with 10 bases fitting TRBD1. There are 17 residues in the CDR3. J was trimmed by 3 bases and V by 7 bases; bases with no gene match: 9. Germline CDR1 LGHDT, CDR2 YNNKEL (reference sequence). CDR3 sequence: CASTPGQGFFGANVLTF. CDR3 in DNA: TGTGCCAGCACACCGGGACAGGGGTTCTTTGGGGCCAACGTCCTGACTTTC.

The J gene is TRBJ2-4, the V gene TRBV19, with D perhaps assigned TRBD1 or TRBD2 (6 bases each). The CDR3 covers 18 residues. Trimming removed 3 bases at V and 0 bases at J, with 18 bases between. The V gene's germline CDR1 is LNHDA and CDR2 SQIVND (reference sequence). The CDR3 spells CASSIGWGAELAKNIQYF. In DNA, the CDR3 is TGTGCCAGTAGTATTGGTTGGGGGGCTGAACTAGCCAAAAACATTCAGTACTTC.

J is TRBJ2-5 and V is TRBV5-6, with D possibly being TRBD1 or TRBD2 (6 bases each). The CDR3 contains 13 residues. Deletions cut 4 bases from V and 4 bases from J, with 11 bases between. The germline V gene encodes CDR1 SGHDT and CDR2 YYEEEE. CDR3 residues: CASSPEGGETQYF. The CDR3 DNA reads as TGTGCCAGCAGCCCCGAGGGGGGAGAGACCCAGTACTTC.

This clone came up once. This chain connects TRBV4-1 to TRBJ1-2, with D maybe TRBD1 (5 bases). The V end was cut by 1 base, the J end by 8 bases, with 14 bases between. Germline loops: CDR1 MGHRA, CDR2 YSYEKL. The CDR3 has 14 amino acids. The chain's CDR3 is CASSQATGEWGYTF. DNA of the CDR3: TGCGCCAGCAGCCAAGCTACGGGGGAGTGGGGCTACACCTTC.